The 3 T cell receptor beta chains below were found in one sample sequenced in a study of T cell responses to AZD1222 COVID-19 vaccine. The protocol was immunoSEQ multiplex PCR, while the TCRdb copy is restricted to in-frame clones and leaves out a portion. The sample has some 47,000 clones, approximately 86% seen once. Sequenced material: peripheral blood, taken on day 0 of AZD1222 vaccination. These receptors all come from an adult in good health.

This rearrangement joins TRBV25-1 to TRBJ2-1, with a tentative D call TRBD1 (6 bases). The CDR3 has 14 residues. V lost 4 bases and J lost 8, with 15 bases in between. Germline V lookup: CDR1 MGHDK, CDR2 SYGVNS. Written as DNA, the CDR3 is TGTGCCAGCAGTGGAGGCGAATGGGGGCATGAGCAGTTCTTC. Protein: CASSGGEWGHEQFF.

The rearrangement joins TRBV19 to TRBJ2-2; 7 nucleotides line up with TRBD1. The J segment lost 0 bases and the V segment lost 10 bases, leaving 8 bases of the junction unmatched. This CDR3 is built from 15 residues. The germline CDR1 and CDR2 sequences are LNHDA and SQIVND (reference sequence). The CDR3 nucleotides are TGTGCCACCTTCTCCGGGACAGCGAACACCGGGGAGCTGTTTTTT. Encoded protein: CATFSGTANTGELFF.

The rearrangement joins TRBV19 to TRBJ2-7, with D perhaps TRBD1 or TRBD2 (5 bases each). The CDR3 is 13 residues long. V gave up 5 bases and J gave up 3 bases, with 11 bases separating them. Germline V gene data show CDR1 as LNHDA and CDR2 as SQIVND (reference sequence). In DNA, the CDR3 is TGTGCCAGTAGTGATGGGACGGACTACGAGCAGTACTTC. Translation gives CASSDGTDYEQYF.